The 24 T cell receptor beta chains below were found in one sample sequenced in a study of blood T cell repertoires in COVID-19. Using immunoSEQ multiplex PCR, the repertoire was profiled, and TCRdb retains in-frame clones only, with some absent. This sample carries about 100,000 clones, approximately 92% of them seen once, and the ten largest clones take 5% to 7%. What was sequenced was peripheral blood. The receptors originated from a man between 65 and 85 years old with acute or convalescent COVID-19.

V usage is TRBV14 and J usage is TRBJ2-7, with TRBD2 matching 8 bases. The V gene end was trimmed by 3 bases and the J gene end by 5 bases; junction bases not matched to a gene: 6. This CDR3 comprises 14 residues. Germline V gene data show CDR1 as SGHDN and CDR2 as FVKESK. For the CDR3, the DNA is TGTGCCAGCAGCCAGGTCGGGAGGGTCGACGAGCAGTACTTC. Residues: CASSQVGRVDEQYF.

V and J are TRBV19 and TRBJ2-1, with 8 positions matching TRBD1. The J segment lost 3 bases and the V segment lost 7 bases, leaving 11 bases of the junction unmatched. The CDR3 length is 16 residues. Germline V lookup: CDR1 LNHDA, CDR2 SQIVND (reference sequence). In DNA, the CDR3 is TGTGCCAGTACCCCAAGGGCACAGGGGGGCTACAATGAGCAGTTCTTC. Translating gives CASTPRAQGGYNEQFF.

The chain couples TRBV7-9 to TRBJ1-3, with D possibly TRBD1 on 6 matching bases. This CDR3 contains 14 residues. Trimming cost V 5 bases and J 2 bases, with 10 bases left between them. Germline V CDR1 and CDR2: SEHNR, FQNEAQ (reference sequence). CDR3 region: CASSRQVAGNTIYF. The CDR3 region has the DNA TGTGCCAGCAGCCGACAGGTAGCTGGAAACACCATATATTTT.

In regard to this clone: Other DNA sequences from this sample encode an identical CDR3 as well. V and J are TRBV27 and TRBJ1-5, with D unclear. Trimming stripped 5 bases from V and 2 bases from J, with 7 bases between. This CDR3 has 13 residues. Germline-derived CDR1 and CDR2 are MNHEY and SMNVEV (reference sequence). The CDR3 DNA reads as TGTGCCAGCAGTCCCCGGGGCAATCAGCCCCAGCATTTT. It specifies CASSPRGNQPQHF.

V usage is TRBV12-3 or TRBV12-4 and J usage is TRBJ2-5; 8 bases are shared with TRBD2. The trim removed 3 bases at V and 4 bases at J, leaving 1 base unmatched. The length of the CDR3 is 13 residues. CDR3 in amino acids: CASSFSGRETQYF. The CDR3 DNA is TGTGCCAGCAGTTTCAGCGGGAGAGAGACCCAGTACTTC.

In this sample, this clone turned up once. The chain has TRBV19 and TRBJ1-1, with TRBD1 as a possible D gene (5 bases). CDR1 and CDR2 (germline): LNHDA, SQIVND (reference sequence). V was trimmed by 10 bases and J by 7 bases, leaving 31 bases between them. CDR3 length: 17 amino acids. This chain's CDR3 is CATSNSRGLRRRGEAFF. CDR3 sequence (DNA): TGTGCCACCTCTAACTCGAGGGGTTTAAGGCGGAGGGGTGAAGCTTTCTTT.

V and J are TRBV24-1 and TRBJ1-5, with D possibly being TRBD1 (5 bases). Trimming pared 9 bases from V and 7 bases from J, leaving 15 bases between. The CDR3 spans 13 residues. Germline V gene lookup returns CDR1 KGHDR and CDR2 SFDVKD. In nucleotides, the CDR3 is TGTGCCACCCCAACGACAGTTAACCAGCCCCAGCATTTT. The encoded protein is CATPTTVNQPQHF.

This clone was recorded only once. The chain carries TRBV10-3 and TRBJ2-4, with TRBD1 matching 7 bases. V shed 6 bases and J 4 bases; nucleotides not matched to a gene: 9. Germline lookup yields CDR1 ENHRY and CDR2 SYGVKD. The CDR3 is 15 residues long. The CDR3, as DNA: TGTGCCATCAGCCCTTCCGGGACAGATAAAAACATTCAGTACTTC. It is translated as CAISPSGTDKNIQYF.

The chain uses TRBV7-6 and TRBJ2-3; TRBD2 is a possible D gene (6 bases). The germline V gene has CDR1 SGHVS and CDR2 FNYEAQ. Between the trimmed V and J ends, which lost 1 base and 1 base, there was a span of 12 bases. The CDR3 extends over 16 amino acids. The CDR3 here is CASSLVGGPRTDTQYF. The CDR3 bases are TGTGCCAGCAGCTTAGTGGGGGGTCCCCGCACAGATACGCAGTATTTT.

This chain links TRBV4-1 with TRBJ2-1; 12 bases match TRBD2. V lost 0 bases and J lost 5; bases outside the gene matches: 11. The CDR3 loop spans 19 amino acids. Germline assignment: CDR1 MGHRA and CDR2 YSYEKL. The CDR3 here is CASSQEPPLAGGQDNEQFF. The DNA for the CDR3 is TGCGCCAGCAGCCAAGAACCGCCACTAGCGGGGGGCCAAGACAATGAGCAGTTCTTC.

This clone was counted between two and nine times. The J gene is TRBJ2-1, the V gene TRBV28; D possibly corresponds to TRBD1 (5 bases). Germline V lookup: CDR1 MDHEN, CDR2 SYDVKM. The length of the CDR3 is 13 residues. V was cut by 5 bases and J by 11 bases, with 16 bases left in between. CDR3: CASSPTTVLQQFF. CDR3 coding DNA: TGTGCCAGCAGTCCCACGACAGTGCTGCAGCAGTTCTTC. Together with reference TRBV28 and TRBJ2-1, the CDR3 gives the full variable domain: DVKVTQSSRYLVKRTGEKVFLECVQDMDHENMFWYRQDPGLGLRLIYFSYDVKMKEKGDIPEGYSVSREKKERFSLILESASTNQTSMYLCASSPTTVLQQFFGPGTRLTVL.

J is TRBJ1-2 and V is TRBV6-6; 8 bases match TRBD1. V shed 7 bases and J 3 bases; nucleotides not matched to a gene: 7. The CDR3 runs to 14 residues. CDR1 and CDR2 from the germline V gene are MNHNY and SVGAGI (reference sequence). The CDR3 DNA sequence: TGTGCCAGCATTGAGGGGACAGGTTACTATGGCTACACCTTC. It is translated as CASIEGTGYYGYTF.

V is TRBV11-2 and J is TRBJ2-2; maybe TRBD2 (5 bases). This CDR3 comprises 13 residues. Germline V gene lookup returns CDR1 SGHAT and CDR2 FQNNGV. Trimming removed 4 bases at V and 6 bases at J, with 9 bases between. The CDR3 protein is CASSSSGAGELFF. For the CDR3, the DNA is TGTGCCAGCAGCTCCAGCGGTGCCGGGGAGCTGTTTTTT.

This clone was seen a handful of times. This chain connects TRBV7-9 to TRBJ2-5, with 7 bases that match TRBD2. Germline trimming cut 6 bases from V and 2 bases from J; bases unmatched to any gene: 9. Per the germline V gene, CDR1 is SEHNR and CDR2 is FQNEAQ (reference sequence). This CDR3 is 15 amino acids long. CDR3 amino acids: CASSPTSEIQETQYF. CDR3 bases: TGTGCCAGCAGTCCTACTAGCGAAATACAAGAGACCCAGTACTTC.

The CDR3 DNA follows: TGTGCCAGCAGCTTATTGTCCTTCTCTGGAAACACCATATATTTT. It codes for CASSLLSFSGNTIYF. The V call is TRBV7-6, the J call TRBJ1-3; D gene uncertain. Germline V gives CDR1 SGHVS, CDR2 FNYEAQ. This CDR3 has 15 residues. V shed 2 bases and J shed 0 bases, with 8 bases lying between them.

The chain is built from TRBV9 and TRBJ2-1; 13 nucleotides agree with TRBD2. V shed 3 bases and J 8 bases; nucleotides not matched to a gene: 8. This CDR3 is 16 amino acids long. CDR1 is SGDLS, CDR2 YYNGEE, per germline. CDR3 protein: CASSAIRTSGRDEQFF. The CDR3 DNA follows: TGTGCCAGCAGCGCTATTAGGACTAGCGGGAGAGATGAGCAGTTCTTC.

The V call is TRBV28, the J call TRBJ2-7, with TRBD2 matching 7 bases. The V gene's germline CDR1 is MDHEN and CDR2 SYDVKM. The J segment lost 1 base and the V segment lost 2 bases, leaving 5 bases of the junction unmatched. The CDR3 has 15 residues. The chain's CDR3 is CASSLAGAGSYEQYF. The CDR3 coding sequence is TGTGCCAGCAGTTTAGCGGGAGCGGGTTCCTACGAGCAGTACTTC.

The genes are TRBV11-2 and TRBJ2-1; 11 bases align to TRBD2. Germline V gene lookup returns CDR1 SGHAT and CDR2 FQNNGV. Trimming at V came to 6 bases and at J to 5 bases, leaving 6 bases not matched to a gene. The CDR3 is made up of 15 amino acids. The CDR3 DNA follows: TGTGCCAGCAGTACTAGCGGGAGTCGGAACAATGAGCAGTTCTTC. Its protein product is CASSTSGSRNNEQFF.

The V gene is TRBV28, the J gene TRBJ1-2; D perhaps matches TRBD1 (6 bases). V was cut by 8 bases and J by 8 bases, with 18 bases left in between. The germline CDR1 and CDR2 sequences are MDHEN and SYDVKM. CDR3 length equals 13 residues. The CDR3 sequence is CASLRQGMRGYTF. In DNA form, the CDR3 reads TGTGCCAGCTTACGGCAGGGGATGCGAGGCTACACCTTC.

This chain joins TRBV6-2 or TRBV6-3 and TRBJ2-1; perhaps TRBD2 as D (6 bases). Germline V gene data show CDR1 as MNHEY and CDR2 as SVGEGT. The CDR3 contains 18 residues. V lost 2 bases, J lost 8 bases, and 25 bases lay in between. The CDR3 sequence is CASSYPTQLASQLHEQFF. The CDR3 DNA reads as TGTGCCAGCAGTTACCCGACGCAACTAGCAAGTCAACTCCATGAGCAGTTCTTC.

This clone was seen a single time. CDR3 loop: CASSPRGQGETQYF. The CDR3 bases are TGCGCCAGCAGCCCTCGTGGTCAGGGTGAGACCCAGTACTTC. The J gene is TRBJ2-5, the V gene TRBV4-1; a weak D match, TRBD1 (5 bases). This CDR3 comprises 14 residues. Per the germline V gene, CDR1 is MGHRA and CDR2 is YSYEKL. Trimming stripped 4 bases from V and 5 bases from J, with 14 bases between.

The chain has TRBV27 and TRBJ2-7; 7 nucleotides align to TRBD1. V lost 9 bases to trimming and J lost 4 bases; unmatched junction nucleotides: 9. Per germline, CDR1 MNHEY and CDR2 SMNVEV (reference sequence). The length of the CDR3 is 13 residues. The CDR3 nucleotides read TGTGCCAGTGCCCGGGGACAGTTGTACGAGCAGTACTTC. Its translation is CASARGQLYEQYF.

V is TRBV6-5 and J is TRBJ1-3, with TRBD1 matching over 7 bases. CDR1 is MNHEY and CDR2 is SVGAGI in the germline V gene. This CDR3 spans 15 amino acids. V shed 6 bases and J 4 bases; nucleotides not matched to a gene: 9. CDR3: CASSTLDRAGNTIYF. Written as DNA, the CDR3 is TGTGCCAGCAGCACACTCGACAGGGCAGGAAACACCATATATTTT.

The chain recombines TRBV6-2 or TRBV6-3 with TRBJ2-2; D gene unclear. The CDR3 length is 14 residues. Trimming left V 2 bases short and J 4 bases short, with 8 bases between. Germline loops: CDR1 MNHEY, CDR2 SVGEGT. The CDR3 loop reads CASSYIAATGELFF. In DNA form, the CDR3 reads TGTGCCAGCAGTTACATCGCGGCCACCGGGGAGCTGTTTTTT.